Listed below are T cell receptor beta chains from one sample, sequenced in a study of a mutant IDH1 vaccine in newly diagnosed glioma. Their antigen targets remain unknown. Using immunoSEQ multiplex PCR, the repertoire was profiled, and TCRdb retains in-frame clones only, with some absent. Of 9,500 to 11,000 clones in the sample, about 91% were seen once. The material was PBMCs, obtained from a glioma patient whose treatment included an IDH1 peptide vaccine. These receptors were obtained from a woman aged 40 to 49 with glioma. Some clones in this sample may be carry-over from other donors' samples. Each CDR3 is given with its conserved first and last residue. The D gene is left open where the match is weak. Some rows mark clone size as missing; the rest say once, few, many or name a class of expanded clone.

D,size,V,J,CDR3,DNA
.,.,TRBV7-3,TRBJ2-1,CASSFLRSSYNEQFF,TGTGCCAGCAGCTTTTTGCGGAGCTCCTACAATGAGCAGTTCTTC
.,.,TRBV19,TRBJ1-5,CASSIRGYSNQPQHF,TGTGCCAGTAGTATACGAGGCTATAGCAATCAGCCCCAGCATTTT
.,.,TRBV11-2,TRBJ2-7,CASSLDKAESLYEQYF,TGTGCCAGCAGCTTAGATAAAGCGGAAAGCCTCTACGAGCAGTACTTC
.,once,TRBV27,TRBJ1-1,CASSPGHQNTEAFF,TGTGCCAGCAGTCCCGGACACCAGAACACTGAAGCTTTCTTT
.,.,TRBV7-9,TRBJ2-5,CASSLRPSLTETQYF,TGTGCCAGCAGCTTACGCCCCAGTTTAACGGAGACCCAGTACTTC
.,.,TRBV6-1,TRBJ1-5,CASSDPRQNQPQHF,TGTGCCAGCAGTGATCCCAGACAGAATCAGCCCCAGCATTTT
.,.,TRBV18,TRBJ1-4,CASSQGSAGRTEKLFF,TGTGCCAGCTCACAGGGGTCCGCAGGGAGGACTGAAAAACTGTTTTTT
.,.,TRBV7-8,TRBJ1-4,CASSLVPGLGGKLFF,TGTGCCAGCAGCTTAGTGCCCGGGTTAGGAGGAAAACTGTTTTTT
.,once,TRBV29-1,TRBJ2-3,CSVIQVPDTQYF,TGCAGCGTTATCCAGGTGCCAGATACGCAGTATTTT
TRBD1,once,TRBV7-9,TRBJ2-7,CASSSQGTYEQYF,TGTGCCAGCAGCTCACAGGGGACCTACGAGCAGTACTTC
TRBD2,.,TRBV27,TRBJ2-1,CASSFVGTSAINEQFF,TGTGCCAGCAGTTTTGTCGGGACTAGCGCCATCAATGAGCAGTTCTTC
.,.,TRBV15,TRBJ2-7,CATSRGYEQYF,TGTGCCACCAGCAGGGGGTACGAGCAGTACTTC
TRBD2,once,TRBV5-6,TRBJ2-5,CASTLGLAEQETQYF,TGTGCCAGCACCCTGGGACTAGCGGAGCAAGAGACCCAGTACTTC
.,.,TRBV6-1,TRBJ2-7,CASSVTGHEQYF,TGTGCCAGCAGTGTCACAGGGCACGAGCAGTACTTC
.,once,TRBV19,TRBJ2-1,CASSPRARSSYNEQFF,TGTGCCAGTAGTCCCCGGGCCCGAAGCTCCTACAATGAGCAGTTCTTC
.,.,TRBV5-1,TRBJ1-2,CASSLESSGGVYGYTF,TGCGCCAGCAGCTTGGAGAGCTCCGGGGGGGTTTATGGCTACACCTTC
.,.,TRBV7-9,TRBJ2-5,CASGSSGRYQETQYF,TGTGCCAGCGGGAGTTCAGGGAGGTACCAAGAGACCCAGTACTTC
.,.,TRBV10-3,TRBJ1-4,CAISDIDREKLFF,TGTGCCATCAGTGATATAGATCGGGAAAAACTGTTTTTT
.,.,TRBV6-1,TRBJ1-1,CASSESGRDTEAFF,TGTGCCAGCAGTGAATCCGGACGGGACACTGAAGCTTTCTTT
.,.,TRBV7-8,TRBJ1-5,CASSVEGTVVQPQHF,TGTGCCAGCAGCGTAGAGGGGACGGTGGTGCAGCCCCAGCATTTT
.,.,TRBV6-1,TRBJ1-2,CAGRQVYGYTF,TGTGCCGGAAGACAGGTCTATGGCTACACCTTC
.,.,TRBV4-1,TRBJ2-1,CASSQDRQGGNEQFF,TGCGCCAGCAGCCAAGATCGGCAGGGGGGGAATGAGCAGTTCTTC
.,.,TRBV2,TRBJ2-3,CASSDNRGTDTQYF,TGTGCCAGCAGTGATAATCGGGGGACAGATACGCAGTATTTT
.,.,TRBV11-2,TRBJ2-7,CASSPVNRPKGGYEQYF,TGTGCCAGCAGCCCTGTCAATCGGCCAAAGGGAGGCTACGAGCAGTACTTC
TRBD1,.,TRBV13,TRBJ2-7,CASSLGNRGWEQYF,TGTGCCAGCAGCTTAGGAAACAGGGGCTGGGAGCAGTACTTC
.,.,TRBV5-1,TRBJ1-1,CASSFGTAGGNTEAFF,TGCGCCAGCAGCTTCGGGACGGCCGGAGGGAACACTGAAGCTTTCTTT
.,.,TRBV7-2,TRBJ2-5,CASSQRGSGTQYF,TGTGCCAGCAGCCAACGGGGCTCGGGGACCCAGTACTTC
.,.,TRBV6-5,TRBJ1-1,CASSSPPGRGNTEAFF,TGTGCCAGCAGTTCCCCCCCGGGCAGGGGGAACACTGAAGCTTTCTTT
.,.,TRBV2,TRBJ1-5,CASSDRRRGDQPQHF,TGTGCCAGCAGTGATAGGAGGAGGGGGGATCAGCCCCAGCATTTT
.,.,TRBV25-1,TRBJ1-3,CASSEVGFSGNTIYF,TGTGCCAGCAGTGAAGTTGGGTTCTCTGGAAACACCATATATTTT
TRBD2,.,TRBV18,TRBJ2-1,CASSLVGTSGEQFF,TGTGCCAGCTCACTGGTCGGGACTAGCGGTGAGCAGTTCTTC
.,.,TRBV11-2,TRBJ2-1,CASSAVASNEQFF,TGTGCCAGCAGCGCAGTCGCATCCAATGAGCAGTTCTTC
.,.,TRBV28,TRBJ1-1,CASSTDWAEAFF,TGTGCCAGCAGTACGGACTGGGCTGAAGCTTTCTTT
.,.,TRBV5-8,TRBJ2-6,CASSLGGPISGANVLTF,TGTGCCAGCAGCTTGGGTGGTCCGATCTCTGGGGCCAACGTCCTGACTTTC
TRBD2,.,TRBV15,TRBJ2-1,CATSRGGGNYNEQFF,TGTGCCACCAGCAGAGGCGGGGGGAACTACAATGAGCAGTTCTTC